The rows below give T cell receptor beta chains drawn from one sample of a study of blood T cell repertoires in COVID-19. Assay: immunoSEQ multiplex PCR; the TCRdb copy retains only in-frame clones and omits some. The repertoire has about 69,000 clones, roughly 73% of them found once; the top ten carry approximately 50%. The sample was peripheral blood. The source of these receptors is a human donor in a cohort sampled during active COVID-19. The CDR3 runs from the conserved cysteine through the conserved F or W. The order of the fields is V gene, CDR3 protein.

TRBV3-1/TRBV3-2	CASSQAGVFGQPQHF
TRBV18	CASSPTSGGSYEQYF
TRBV28	CASSPGGIYEQYF
TRBV12-2	CASRHSSQRGDYNEQFF
TRBV30	CAWMRSANEKLFF
TRBV10-3	CAISDGDRGRTEAFF
TRBV5-6	CASSPQSSYEQYF
TRBV10-3	CAISLRGTSGSYEQYF
TRBV7-6	CASSLSGRAGHQQYF
TRBV19	CASSLLGTGAYEQYF
TRBV6-6	CASSYGGQVNQPQHF
TRBV30	CAWSSGTGLADTQYF
TRBV9	CASSVAGGGAKNIQYF
TRBV5-1	CASRLGGQRDEQFF
TRBV5-1	CASSLDVTSTDTQYF
TRBV28	CASSNRGEPGANVLTF
TRBV16	CASKTGALSYEQYF
TRBV5-1	CASRSPNSGSQDQQFF
TRBV10-3	CATQLGSGSGSSYNEQFF
TRBV7-2	CASSLAGSTYEQYF
TRBV5-1	CASRTGPNYEQYF
TRBV4-1	CASSQRDSSPLHF
TRBV4-2	CASTDSRVAKNIQYF
TRBV29-1	CSVVSGAEGTDTQYF
TRBV5-1	CASSLYPGQSNEKLFF
TRBV6-1	CASSEATSGADTQYF
TRBV5-1	CASSNNMQETQYF
TRBV5-1	CASSFIRDREFGNTIYF
TRBV27	CASGPDPAGKNSPLHF
TRBV6-5	CASRTDSFNQPQHF
TRBV28	CASSSTGSSGANVLTF
TRBV20-1	CSARALQSYTF
TRBV18	CASSPPGTGSYEQYF
TRBV6-4	CASSESSGRSLSSYNEQFF
TRBV21-1	CASSKLRRGQTESGELFF
TRBV19	CASSIGLAGELFF
TRBV7-9	CASRSRQGDYGYTF
TRBV27	CASSPQGAGNQPQHF
TRBV7-2	CASSPRGPSGETQYF
TRBV6-1	CASSDGANGGNEQFF
TRBV11-1	CASSSWTGGKAFF
TRBV19	CASSRWAESTNTEAFF
TRBV7-8	CASSLVIGLAHETQYF
TRBV27	CASSPRTGRNQPQHF
TRBV23-1	CASSQKGPTGCDTEAFF
TRBV9	CASDTGPNSPLHF
TRBV5-6	CASSLEAGGGSYEQYF
TRBV7-6	CASSPNRVGNTIYF
TRBV30	CAWSPGRGVYGYTF
TRBV21-1	CASSKGSGSGYNEQFF
TRBV23-1	CASSQWQGWQPQHF
TRBV19	CASSIQGKETQYF
TRBV9	CASSVIRGPGTEAFF
TRBV6-2/TRBV6-3	CASSGLVPETQYF
TRBV5-1	CASSLGQGGLDSPLHF
TRBV6-5	CASTPGQGKYEQYF
TRBV28	CASNPLTVQETQYF
TRBV18	CASSPLLGTQYF
TRBV5-1	CASSFASGVGNEQFF
TRBV6-6	CASSYGFVQGAYEQYF